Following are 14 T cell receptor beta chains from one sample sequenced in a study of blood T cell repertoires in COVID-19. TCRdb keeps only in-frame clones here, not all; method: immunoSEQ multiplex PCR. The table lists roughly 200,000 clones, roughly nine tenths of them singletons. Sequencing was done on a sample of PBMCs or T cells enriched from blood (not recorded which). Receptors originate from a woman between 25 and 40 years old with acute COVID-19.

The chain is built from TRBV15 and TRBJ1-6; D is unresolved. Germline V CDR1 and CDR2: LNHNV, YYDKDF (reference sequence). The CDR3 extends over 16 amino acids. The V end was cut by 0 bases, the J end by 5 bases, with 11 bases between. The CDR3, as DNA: TGTGCCACCAGCAGAGACCCAGGATCGGATAATTCACCCCTCCACTTT. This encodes CATSRDPGSDNSPLHF.

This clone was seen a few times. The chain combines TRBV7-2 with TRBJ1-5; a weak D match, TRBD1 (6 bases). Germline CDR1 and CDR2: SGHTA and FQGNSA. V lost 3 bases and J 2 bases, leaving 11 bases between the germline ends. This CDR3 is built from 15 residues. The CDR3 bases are TGTGCCAGCAGCTTCGACAGGTTAGGCAATCAGCCCCAGCATTTT. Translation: CASSFDRLGNQPQHF.

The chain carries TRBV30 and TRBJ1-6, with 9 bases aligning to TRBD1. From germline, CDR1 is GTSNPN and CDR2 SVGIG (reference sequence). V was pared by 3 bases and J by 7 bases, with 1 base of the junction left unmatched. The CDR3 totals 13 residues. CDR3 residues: CAWSDRGNSPLHF. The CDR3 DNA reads TGTGCCTGGAGCGACAGGGGGAATTCACCCCTCCACTTT.

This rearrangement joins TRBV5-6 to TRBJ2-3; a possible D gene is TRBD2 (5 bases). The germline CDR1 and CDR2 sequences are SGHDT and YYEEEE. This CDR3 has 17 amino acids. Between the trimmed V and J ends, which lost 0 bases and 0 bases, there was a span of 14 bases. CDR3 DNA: TGTGCCAGCAGCTTGGACCGAGGGTTTACTAGCACAGATACGCAGTATTTT. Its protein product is CASSLDRGFTSTDTQYF. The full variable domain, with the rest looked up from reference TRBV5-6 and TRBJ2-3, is DAGVTQSPTHLIKTRGQQVTLRCSPKSGHDTVSWYQQALGQGPQFIFQYYEEEERQRGNFPDRFSGHQFPNYSSELNVNALLLGDSALYLCASSLDRGFTSTDTQYFGPGTRLTVL.

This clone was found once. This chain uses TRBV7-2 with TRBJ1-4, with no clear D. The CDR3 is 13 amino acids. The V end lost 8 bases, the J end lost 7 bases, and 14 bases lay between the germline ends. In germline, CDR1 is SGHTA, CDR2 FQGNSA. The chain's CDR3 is CASSVPGSEKLFF. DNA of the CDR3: TGTGCCAGCTCCGTCCCGGGGAGTGAAAAACTGTTTTTT.

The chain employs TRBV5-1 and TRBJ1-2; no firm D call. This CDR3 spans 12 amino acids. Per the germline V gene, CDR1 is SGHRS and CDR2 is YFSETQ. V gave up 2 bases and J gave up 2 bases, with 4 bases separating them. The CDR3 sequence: CASSLANYGYTF. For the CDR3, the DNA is TGCGCCAGCAGCTTAGCAAACTATGGCTACACCTTC.

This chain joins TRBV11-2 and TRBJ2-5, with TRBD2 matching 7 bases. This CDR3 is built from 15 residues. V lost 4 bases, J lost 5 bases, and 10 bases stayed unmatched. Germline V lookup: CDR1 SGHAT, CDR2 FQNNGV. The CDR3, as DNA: TGTGCCAGCAGCTCCAGCGGGGCCCTCCGGGAGACCCAGTACTTC. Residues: CASSSSGALRETQYF.

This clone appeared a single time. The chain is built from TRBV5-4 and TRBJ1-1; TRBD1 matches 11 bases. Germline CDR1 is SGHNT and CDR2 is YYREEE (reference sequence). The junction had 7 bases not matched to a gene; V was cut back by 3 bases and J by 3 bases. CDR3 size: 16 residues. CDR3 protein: CASSSWTGGSDTEAFF. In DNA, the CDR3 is TGTGCCAGCAGCTCCTGGACAGGGGGCTCGGACACTGAAGCTTTCTTT.

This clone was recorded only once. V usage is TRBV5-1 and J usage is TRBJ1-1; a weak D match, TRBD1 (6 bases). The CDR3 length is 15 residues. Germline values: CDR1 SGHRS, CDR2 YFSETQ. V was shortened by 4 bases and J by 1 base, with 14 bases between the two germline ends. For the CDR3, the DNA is TGCGCCAGCAGCCCTCGGGACACCTCGAACACTGAAGCTTTCTTT. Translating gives CASSPRDTSNTEAFF.

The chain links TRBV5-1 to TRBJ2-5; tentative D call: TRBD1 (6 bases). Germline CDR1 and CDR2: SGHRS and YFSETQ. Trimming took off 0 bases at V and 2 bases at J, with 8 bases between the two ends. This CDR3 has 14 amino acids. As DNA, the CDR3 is TGCGCCAGCAGCTTGGACAGGGTACAAGAGACCCAGTACTTC. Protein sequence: CASSLDRVQETQYF.

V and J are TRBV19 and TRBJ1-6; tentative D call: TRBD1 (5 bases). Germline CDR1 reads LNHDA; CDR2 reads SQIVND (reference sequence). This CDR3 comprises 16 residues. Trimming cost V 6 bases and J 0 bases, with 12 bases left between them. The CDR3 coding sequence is TGTGCCAGTAGCGCACCGGGGGGCTCCTATAATTCACCCCTCCACTTT. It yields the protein CASSAPGGSYNSPLHF. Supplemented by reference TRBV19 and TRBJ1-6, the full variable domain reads DGGITQSPKYLFRKEGQNVTLSCEQNLNHDAMYWYRQDPGQGLRLIYYSQIVNDFQKGDIAEGYSVSREKKESFPLTVTSAQKNPTAFYLCASSAPGGSYNSPLHFGNGTRLTVT.

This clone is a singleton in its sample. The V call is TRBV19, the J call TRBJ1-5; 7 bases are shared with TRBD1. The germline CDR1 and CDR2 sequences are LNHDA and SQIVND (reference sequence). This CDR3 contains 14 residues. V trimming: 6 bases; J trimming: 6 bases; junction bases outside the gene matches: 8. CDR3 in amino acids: CASRTDRVGQPQHF. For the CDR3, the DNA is TGTGCCAGTAGAACCGACAGGGTAGGTCAGCCCCAGCATTTT.

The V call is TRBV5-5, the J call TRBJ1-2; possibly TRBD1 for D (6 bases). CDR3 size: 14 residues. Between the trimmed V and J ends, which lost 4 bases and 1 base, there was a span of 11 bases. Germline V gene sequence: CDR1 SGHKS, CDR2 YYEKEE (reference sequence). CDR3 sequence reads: CASSPQGFNYGYTF. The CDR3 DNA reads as TGTGCCAGCAGCCCACAGGGTTTTAACTATGGCTACACCTTC. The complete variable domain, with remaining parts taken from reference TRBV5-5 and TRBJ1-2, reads DAGVTQSPTHLIKTRGQQVTLRCSPISGHKSVSWYQQVLGQGPQFIFQYYEKEERGRGNFPDRFSARQFPNYSSELNVNALLLGDSALYLCASSPQGFNYGYTFGSGTRLTVV.

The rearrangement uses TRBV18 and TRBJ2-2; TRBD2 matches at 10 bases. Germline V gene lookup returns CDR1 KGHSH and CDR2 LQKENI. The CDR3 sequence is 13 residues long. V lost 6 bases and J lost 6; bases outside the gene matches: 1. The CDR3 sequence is CASSLAGAGELFF. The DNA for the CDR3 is TGTGCCAGCTCGCTAGCGGGGGCCGGGGAGCTGTTTTTT.